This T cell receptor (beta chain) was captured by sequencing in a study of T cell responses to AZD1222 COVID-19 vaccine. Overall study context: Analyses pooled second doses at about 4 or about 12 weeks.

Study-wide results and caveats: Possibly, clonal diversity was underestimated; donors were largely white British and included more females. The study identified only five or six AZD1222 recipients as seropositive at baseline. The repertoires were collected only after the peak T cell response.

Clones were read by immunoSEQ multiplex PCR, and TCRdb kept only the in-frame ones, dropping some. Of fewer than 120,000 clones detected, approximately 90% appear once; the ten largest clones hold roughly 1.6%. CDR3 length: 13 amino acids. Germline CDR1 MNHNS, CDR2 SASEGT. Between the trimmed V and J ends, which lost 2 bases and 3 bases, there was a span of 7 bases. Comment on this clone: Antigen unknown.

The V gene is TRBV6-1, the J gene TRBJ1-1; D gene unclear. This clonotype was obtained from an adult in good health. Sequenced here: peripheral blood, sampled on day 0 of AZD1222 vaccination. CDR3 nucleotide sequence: TGTGCCAGCAGTGAAACACGATACACTGAAGCTTTCTTT. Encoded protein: CASSETRYTEAFF.